This T cell receptor beta chain was captured by sequencing in a study of blood T cell repertoires in COVID-19 (dated by TCRdb to about 2020). With respect to the entire study: Samples covering the acute and convalescent phases of COVID-19 were provided by collaborators in the United States, Italy and Spain. The material from the prospective study consisted of cDNA or gDNA derived from T cells, B-cell-depleted T cells, or PBMCs. Subjects who had been exposed to COVID-19, were actively infected with it, or had recovered from it provided the deeply sampled blood TCRbeta repertoires that made up the dataset. The repertoires were released in a freely available public database meant as a resource for research on the immune response to SARS-CoV-2. Samples were obtained from the ongoing ImmuneRACE study (first 160 participants) and from 1,254 subjects provided by 6 global collaborators. A de-identified subject ID, COVID-19 status, age in years and sex were almost always included in the sample metadata. Where HLA class I and class II types were available, the types were taken from metadata supplied by the sample provider, not from assay-based typing.

The immunoSEQ Assay, a bias-controlled multiplex PCR, was used to amplify TCRbeta CDR3 regions from genomic DNA. The authors' analysis ran thus. Nucleated cell counts per sample were estimated from amplification of reference gene primers within the assay. Sequence reads were collapsed and filtered to measure the absolute abundance of every unique TCRbeta CDR3 rearrangement. For each sample, productive Simpson clonality was calculated by taking the square root of Simpson's diversity index across productive rearrangements. This immuneACCESS table, as held by TCRdb, lists in-frame sequences with V and J called but not all clones. Of the missing ones, under half trace to an unresolved V gene in checked studies; the others have no known cause. The DNA was the basis for D and trimming; V, J and clone size are from that table. In all, the sample holds 20,000 to 25,000 clones, and 88% of those were seen once. Roughly 22% of the sample comes from the top ten.

The CDR3 sequence holds 15 residues, the cysteine and phenylalanine included. Only CDR3 DNA remains: 45 bases, in frame from the first base. V is pruned by 5 bases and J by 2 bases, leaving 5 bases of the junction without a gene match. Sequences LGHDT (CDR1) and YNNKEL (CDR2) are obtained from the germline V gene (reference sequence). Findings and caveats that apply to the study as a whole: Clinical and demographic metadata were provided uncurated, with the amount varying by source and participant.

In the case of this clone: Its target antigen remains unknown. Qualities for individual bases were not recorded, and no much larger clone is one base off.

Each collaborating institution followed its own protocols to collect whole blood in K2EDTA tubes. Collaborator samples were shipped for TCRbeta analysis as frozen whole blood, isolated PBMCs, or DNA extracted from either sample type. The specimen was peripheral blood. The receptor was isolated from an older man in a cohort sampled during active COVID-19. The V gene is TRBV3-1 (or the pseudogene TRBV3-2) and the J gene is TRBJ2-7, and 11 bases in between align with TRBD2. The CDR3 region: CASSKGTSGAYEQYF. Here is the DNA: TGTGCCAGCAGCAAAGGGACTAGCGGAGCCTACGAGCAGTACTTC.